This is a list of T cell receptor beta chains from one sample in a study of OX40 agonist ivuxolimab in advanced cancers. Sequenced by immunoSEQ multiplex PCR; TCRdb stores in-frame clones only, minus some. The data hold tens of thousands of clones, with 75% to 90% observed a single time. Source: CD4+ or CD8+ T cells sorted from blood, taken in a trial of the OX40 agonist ivuxolimab. The receptors derive from an adult with an advanced solid tumor such as melanoma, head and neck, liver or kidney cancer. The conserved cysteine and the conserved F or W are not part of the CDR3 here. Size is stated for part of the rows, as once, few or many counts, or as a class when the clone is expanded.

size: NA; length: 13; V: TRBV6-1; CDR3: ASNRQGSNTGELF
size: NA; length: 11; V: TRBV6-1; CDR3: ASSVRRDYGYT
size: NA; length: 15; V: TRBV5-1; CDR3: ASSPRTGSLSGNTIY
size: NA; length: 11; V: TRBV6-5; CDR3: ASTPGVNSPLH
size: NA; length: 13; V: TRBV4-2; CDR3: ASSRPGGSYNEQF
size: once; length: 15; V: TRBV13; CDR3: ASSRDSYSLTNTEAF
size: NA; length: 13; V: TRBV6-9; CDR3: ASSYKAHGNSPLH
size: once; length: 10; V: TRBV6-5; CDR3: ASRGSGNTIY
size: NA; length: 12; V: TRBV7-9; CDR3: ASGRGQAHQPQH
size: once; length: 12; V: TRBV7-2; CDR3: ASSSLAGGTEAF
size: NA; length: 13; V: TRBV27; CDR3: ASSFGTVPNYGYT
size: NA; length: 12; V: TRBV7-2; CDR3: ASSAGLASYEQY
size: NA; length: 13; V: TRBV14; CDR3: ASSQTGLSTDTQY
size: NA; length: 13; V: TRBV7-9; CDR3: ASSLEFQGPNEQF
size: NA; length: 13; V: TRBV6-6; CDR3: ASSYRQGVNQPQH
size: NA; length: 14; V: TRBV6-5; CDR3: ASSSWGDNSGNTIY
size: NA; length: 14; V: TRBV7-3; CDR3: ASSPSGLAGWDTQY
size: NA; length: 13; V: TRBV7-8; CDR3: ASSPRQAQNEKLF
size: NA; length: 12; V: TRBV5-6; CDR3: ASSLLTANTEAF
size: NA; length: 14; V: TRBV19; CDR3: ASSTPGTGPLYGYT
size: NA; length: 13; V: TRBV7-8; CDR3: ASGRRGRGGNTIY
size: NA; length: 13; V: TRBV2; CDR3: AISKGTGNNSPLH
size: NA; length: 13; V: TRBV7-2; CDR3: ASTLFGLGRETQY
size: NA; length: 13; V: TRBV30; CDR3: AWSGGQATNQPQH
size: NA; length: 14; V: TRBV29-1; CDR3: SVRGGAKTRTDTQY
size: NA; length: 15; V: TRBV4-1; CDR3: ASSQVSSRGIHNEQF
size: NA; length: 12; V: TRBV14; CDR3: ASSQESGGYEQY
size: NA; length: 12; V: TRBV29-1; CDR3: SVVGGDGDTEAF
size: NA; length: 11; V: TRBV27; CDR3: ASSLRPDYEQY
size: NA; length: 13; V: TRBV7-9; CDR3: ASSSGQGGNYGYT
size: NA; length: 12; V: TRBV7-2; CDR3: ASSLVTLDTEAF
size: NA; length: 14; V: TRBV19; CDR3: ASSIRGTGYTDTQY
size: NA; length: 13; V: TRBV12-2; CDR3: ASRYRRGIPYEQY
size: NA; length: 14; V: TRBV19; CDR3: ASSRPGGGGSDTQY
size: NA; length: 12; V: TRBV6-1; CDR3: ASSHDTGSYEQY
size: NA; length: 12; V: TRBV7-9; CDR3: ASSFDSLDTEAF
size: NA; length: 12; V: TRBV7-2; CDR3: ASSPKVGAGGYT
size: NA; length: 13; V: TRBV5-6; CDR3: ASSFDRYSGNTIY
size: NA; length: 11; V: TRBV6-6; CDR3: ASRTGGNSPLH
size: NA; length: 17; V: TRBV14; CDR3: ASSQTGTGGFWPQETQY
size: NA; length: 12; V: TRBV30; CDR3: AWSALQGLETQY
size: once; length: 12; V: TRBV28; CDR3: ASSFDRRYGDYT